A single T cell receptor beta chain is shown here with its context. Germline CDR1 SGHRS, CDR2 YFSETQ. V lost 0 bases, J lost 13 bases, and 11 bases lay in between. The CDR3 consists of 13 residues. The data are from a study of blood T cell repertoires in COVID-19. About the research overall: Samples came from the United States, Italy and Spain, spanning acute and convalescent COVID-19.

Using immunoSEQ multiplex PCR, the repertoire was profiled, and TCRdb retains in-frame clones only, with some absent. This sample yields 50,000 to 65,000 clones, of which around 80% are seen a single time; about 22% belongs to the top ten. The V call is TRBV5-1, the J call TRBJ1-6; the D gene is possibly TRBD1 (5 bases). The specimen sequenced was peripheral blood. This clonotype originated in a woman aged 60-75 years with acute or convalescent COVID-19. CDR3 in amino acids: CASSLEGVSPLHF. CDR3 sequence (DNA): TGCGCCAGCAGCTTGGAAGGGGTCTCTCCCCTCCACTTT.